The 30 T cell receptor beta chains reported below all come from one sample, sequenced in a study of blood T cell repertoires in COVID-19. TCRdb's table, derived via immunoSEQ multiplex PCR, lists solely in-frame clones and lacks some. The sample contains about 270,000 clones, roughly 90% of which appear only once. Specimen: PBMCs or T cells enriched from blood (not recorded which). Receptors were obtained from a man aged 35 to 55 who had been exposed to COVID-19.

V is TRBV2 and J is TRBJ2-1, with D uncertain. Deletions cut 7 bases from V and 8 bases from J, with 12 bases between. The CDR3 contains 12 residues. Germline V gives CDR1 SNHLY, CDR2 FYNNEI. In DNA form, the CDR3 reads TGTGCCAGCACCCTTAGTACGCATGAGCAGTTCTTC. The encoded protein is CASTLSTHEQFF.

The genes are TRBV6-1 and TRBJ1-1; D perhaps matches TRBD1 (6 bases). Germline assignment: CDR1 MNHNS and CDR2 SASEGT. The CDR3 contains 14 residues. The V end lost 3 bases, the J end lost 3 bases, and 11 bases lay between the germline ends. The CDR3 is CASSDRGRDTEAFF. The CDR3 coding sequence is TGTGCCAGCAGTGACAGGGGACGAGACACTGAAGCTTTCTTT.

V gene TRBV21-1 combines with J gene TRBJ2-1; TRBD2, the table's D call, lacks a check against the DNA. TRBV21-1 is an annotated pseudogene. This CDR3 is 18 amino acids long. The CDR3 nucleotides are TGTGCCAGCAGCAAAGAAGGAGTTTGCGGGAGCTCCTACAATGAGCAGTTCTTC. Its protein product is CASSKEGVCGSSYNEQFF.

This chain connects TRBV7-9 to TRBJ2-5; 9 bases map to TRBD2. V lost 3 bases, J lost 3 bases, and 5 bases stayed unmatched. CDR3 length: 15 amino acids. The germline V gene has CDR1 SEHNR and CDR2 FQNEAQ (reference sequence). The DNA of the CDR3 is TGTGCCAGCAGCTTCGGCGGGAGGGATAAAGAGACCCAGTACTTC. It encodes CASSFGGRDKETQYF.

The chain carries TRBV5-1 and TRBJ2-7, with D possibly being TRBD2 (5 bases). This CDR3 has 16 residues. Germline CDR1 is SGHRS and CDR2 is YFSETQ. Trimming took off 2 bases at V and 3 bases at J, with 18 bases between the two ends. CDR3 coding DNA: TGCGCCAGCAGCTTTGAGGCGCGGAGGAGACTCTACGAGCAGTACTTC. This codes for CASSFEARRRLYEQYF.

The J gene is TRBJ2-3, the V gene TRBV30; 7 bases are shared with TRBD2. The CDR3 is 15 residues long. With 3 bases clipped from V and 1 base from J, the junction kept 7 bases outside the gene matches. The V gene's germline CDR1 is GTSNPN and CDR2 SVGIG (reference sequence). CDR3 residues: CAWSSGLAGTDTQYF. In DNA, the CDR3 is TGTGCCTGGAGCAGTGGGCTAGCGGGCACAGATACGCAGTATTTT.

This chain uses TRBV10-3 with TRBJ1-1; D unresolved. The CDR3 extends over 15 amino acids. The V and J ends lost 5 bases and 0 bases respectively, with 13 bases between them. Germline V gene data show CDR1 as ENHRY and CDR2 as SYGVKD. CDR3 nucleotides: TGTGCCATCAGTACGGTGGGCACCGTGAACACTGAAGCTTTCTTT. It encodes CAISTVGTVNTEAFF.

Here the CDR3 DNA reads TGTGCCAGCAGTGGGGGGTTCGTCAATGAGCAGTTCTTC. It yields the protein CASSGGFVNEQFF. The chain recombines TRBV12-3 or TRBV12-4 with TRBJ2-1, with D possibly being TRBD2 (6 bases). The CDR3 sequence is 13 residues long. Trimming removed 5 bases at V and 6 bases at J, with 11 bases between.

J is TRBJ2-3 and V is TRBV28; perhaps TRBD1 as D (6 bases). The ends were cut back, 6 bases at V and 6 bases at J, with 19 bases in the middle. This CDR3 spans 15 amino acids. Per germline, CDR1 MDHEN and CDR2 SYDVKM. CDR3 amino acids: CASSPGTTSRDTQYF. CDR3 nucleotide sequence: TGTGCCAGCAGCCCCGGGACAACATCCAGGGATACGCAGTATTTT. Filled out from reference TRBV28 and TRBJ2-3, the complete variable domain reads DVKVTQSSRYLVKRTGEKVFLECVQDMDHENMFWYRQDPGLGLRLIYFSYDVKMKEKGDIPEGYSVSREKKERFSLILESASTNQTSMYLCASSPGTTSRDTQYFGPGTRLTVL.

The V and J genes are TRBV30 and TRBJ2-7, with 11 nucleotides matching TRBD2. The J segment lost 6 bases and the V segment lost 4 bases, leaving 5 bases of the junction unmatched. The germline CDR1 and CDR2 sequences are GTSNPN and SVGIG (reference sequence). This CDR3 has 13 residues. The CDR3 DNA is TGTGCCTGGACTCTAGCGGGAGGACTCGAGCAGTACTTC. Protein product: CAWTLAGGLEQYF.

The chain combines TRBV14 with TRBJ2-7; 7 bases fit TRBD2. CDR1 is SGHDN, CDR2 FVKESK, per germline. The V segment lost 4 bases and the J segment 4 bases; nucleotides outside the gene matches: 7. This CDR3 is built from 14 residues. The chain's CDR3 is CASSRGLDQYEQYF. The CDR3 region has the DNA TGTGCCAGCAGCCGCGGACTAGACCAATACGAGCAGTACTTC.

This chain connects TRBV5-4 to TRBJ2-3; 11 bases match TRBD1. The junction had 5 bases not matched to a gene; V was cut back by 5 bases and J by 3 bases. The CDR3 has 15 residues. From germline, CDR1 is SGHNT and CDR2 YYREEE (reference sequence). CDR3 coding DNA: TGTGCCAGCAGTACCGGGACAGGGGGTACAGATACGCAGTATTTT. It codes for CASSTGTGGTDTQYF. Drawing the rest from reference TRBV5-4 and TRBJ2-3, the complete variable domain is ETGVTQSPTHLIKTRGQQVTLRCSSQSGHNTVSWYQQALGQGPQFIFQYYREEENGRGNFPPRFSGLQFPNYSSELNVNALELDDSALYLCASSTGTGGTDTQYFGPGTRLTVL.

This clone appeared a few times. The chain joins TRBV5-5 to TRBJ1-2, with a tentative D call TRBD1 (6 bases). Germline V gives CDR1 SGHKS, CDR2 YYEKEE (reference sequence). V shed 2 bases and J shed 1 base, with 18 bases lying between them. The CDR3 contains 17 residues. The CDR3 here is CASSLNSQGIFNYGYTF. DNA of the CDR3: TGTGCCAGCAGCTTAAATTCACAGGGAATTTTTAACTATGGCTACACCTTC.

This chain uses TRBV29-1 with TRBJ2-2; TRBD1 agrees at 8 bases. Germline V gene data show CDR1 as SQVTM and CDR2 as ANQGSEA. The CDR3 is 13 residues long. The V and J ends lost 6 bases and 6 bases, in that order; junction bases with no gene match: 6. DNA of the CDR3: TGCAGCGTCCGAAGACAGGGGCCCGGGGAGCTGTTTTTT. Its translation: CSVRRQGPGELFF.

V and J are TRBV6-5 and TRBJ1-6, with no clear D. The CDR3 length is 15 residues. V was clipped by 2 bases and J by 0 bases, with 5 bases between them. Germline CDR1 and CDR2: MNHEY and SVGAGI. The CDR3 bases are TGTGCCAGCAGTTACGGGAGCTCCTATAATTCACCCCTCCACTTT. This gives the protein CASSYGSSYNSPLHF.

The J gene is TRBJ2-3, the V gene TRBV12-3 or TRBV12-4; D is unclear. CDR3 size: 12 residues. V was cut by 3 bases and J by 4 bases, with 5 bases left in between. The CDR3 spells CASSFPADTQYF. The DNA for the CDR3 is TGTGCCAGCAGTTTTCCGGCAGATACGCAGTATTTT.

The chain links TRBV30 to TRBJ2-7, with D perhaps TRBD1 (6 bases). The CDR3 is 14 amino acids. The V end lost 0 bases, the J end lost 5 bases, and 14 bases lay between the germline ends. Germline loops: CDR1 GTSNPN, CDR2 SVGIG (reference sequence). The CDR3 spells CAWSVTGSLDEQYF. Here the CDR3 DNA reads TGTGCCTGGAGTGTTACAGGGTCGCTGGACGAGCAGTACTTC.

Details on this clone: The identical CDR3 is also encoded by other nucleotide sequences in the sample. V is TRBV28 and J is TRBJ1-5; TRBD1 might be the D (6 bases). Trimming removed 4 bases from V and 4 bases from J, with 8 bases in between. Germline assignment: CDR1 MDHEN and CDR2 SYDVKM. CDR3 length: 13 residues. The CDR3 nucleotides read TGTGCCAGCAGTTACAGGGTGAATCAGCCCCAGCATTTT. It translates to CASSYRVNQPQHF.

This chain joins TRBV14 and TRBJ2-3; D not resolved. This CDR3 is built from 15 residues. CDR1 is SGHDN and CDR2 is FVKESK in the germline V gene. Deletions cut 0 bases from V and 4 bases from J, with 11 bases between. The CDR3 nucleotides are TGTGCCAGCAGCCAAGATGCCGGTTCCGCAGATACGCAGTATTTT. Encoded protein: CASSQDAGSADTQYF.

The rearrangement uses TRBV5-1 and TRBJ2-5; weak D call: TRBD1 (6 bases). The germline V gene has CDR1 SGHRS and CDR2 YFSETQ. The CDR3 is 14 residues long. Trimming removed 2 bases at V and 1 base at J, with 9 bases between. The CDR3 DNA reads as TGCGCCAGCAGCTTTGGACAGAGCCAAGAGACCCAGTACTTC. The encoded protein is CASSFGQSQETQYF.

The CDR3 loop reads CASSQDGLAGAEQYF. CDR3 bases: TGTGCCAGCAGCCAAGATGGGCTAGCGGGAGCCGAGCAGTACTTC. The chain joins TRBV3-1 (or the pseudogene TRBV3-2) to TRBJ2-7, with 10 bases aligning to TRBD2. This CDR3 contains 15 residues. J lost 6 bases, V lost 0 bases, and 5 bases had no gene match. Germline V gene data show CDR1 as LGHDT and CDR2 as YNNKEL (reference sequence).

CDR3: CASSSGDRIDYEQYF. The DNA of the CDR3 is TGTGCCAGCAGCTCCGGGGACAGAATAGACTACGAGCAGTACTTC. The chain carries TRBV11-1 and TRBJ2-7; 7 bases fit TRBD1. The CDR3 totals 15 residues. J gave up 3 bases and V 4 bases, and 9 bases lay outside the gene matches. Germline V gene data show CDR1 as SGHAT and CDR2 as FQDESV (reference sequence).

This clone has only one observation. V and J are TRBV5-4 and TRBJ1-4, with TRBD1 matching 9 bases. Germline CDR1 reads SGHNT; CDR2 reads YYREEE (reference sequence). CDR3 length: 15 residues. The ends lost 6 bases at V and 7 bases at J; junction bases unmatched: 10. Here the CDR3 reads CASTKTGTGPEKLFF. Written as DNA, the CDR3 is TGTGCCAGCACCAAAACCGGGACAGGGCCTGAAAAACTGTTTTTT.

J is TRBJ1-2 and V is TRBV5-4, with no clear D. The CDR3 spans 14 residues. Trimming stripped 2 bases from V and 7 bases from J, with 15 bases between. Germline CDR1 and CDR2: SGHNT and YYREEE (reference sequence). CDR3 loop: CASSFTGSRPGYTF. DNA for the CDR3: TGTGCCAGCAGCTTTACCGGGTCCCGTCCTGGCTACACCTTC.

This clone appeared a few times. The rearrangement joins TRBV3-1 (or the pseudogene TRBV3-2) to TRBJ1-6; D gene unclear. V gave up 1 base and J gave up 0 bases, with 4 bases separating them. The germline gives CDR1 LGHDT, CDR2 YNNKEL (reference sequence). The CDR3 spans 15 residues. CDR3 residues: CASSQASSYNSPLHF. As DNA, the CDR3 is TGTGCCAGCAGCCAAGCGAGCTCCTATAATTCACCCCTCCACTTT.

The rearrangement links TRBV6-5 to TRBJ1-5; maybe TRBD1 (6 bases). Germline CDR1 is MNHEY and CDR2 is SVGAGI. The CDR3 has 15 amino acids. V shed 0 bases and J shed 4 bases, with 10 bases lying between them. The CDR3 nucleotides read TGTGCCAGCAGTTACTCATGGCAGGGGAATCAGCCCCAGCATTTT. Its translation: CASSYSWQGNQPQHF.

The rearrangement links TRBV9 to TRBJ1-4; D is undetermined. The CDR3 covers 14 residues. V was shortened by 4 bases and J by 6 bases, with 13 bases between the two germline ends. Per germline, CDR1 SGDLS and CDR2 YYNGEE. The CDR3 region has the DNA TGTGCCAGCAGCAGACGGAGGGTTGATGAAAAACTGTTTTTT. It codes for CASSRRRVDEKLFF.

This chain links TRBV6-1 with TRBJ2-1, with 14 nucleotides matching TRBD2. The CDR3 is 16 amino acids. Germline CDR1 and CDR2: MNHNS and SASEGT. V dropped 3 bases and J dropped 7; count of bases not matched to a gene: 5. The CDR3 sequence: CASSDPGLAGGNEQFF. CDR3 sequence (DNA): TGTGCCAGCAGTGACCCCGGACTAGCGGGAGGAAATGAGCAGTTCTTC.

Comments on this clone: This sequence may be a read error, since a much larger clone differs from it by one base. In the same sample, other DNA sequences code for this CDR3. The J gene is TRBJ1-1, the V gene TRBV27, with TRBD1 matching 8 bases. The germline V gene encodes CDR1 MNHEY and CDR2 SMNVEV (reference sequence). The CDR3 spans 13 residues. The ends lost 5 bases at V and 4 bases at J; junction bases unmatched: 3. CDR3 residues: CASSLTGGTEAFF. CDR3 sequence (DNA): TGTGCCAGCAGTCTAACAGGGGGCACTGAAGCTTTCTTT.

This sequence joins TRBV5-1 and TRBJ2-7, with 10 bases lining up with TRBD1. Germline V CDR1 and CDR2: SGHRS, YFSETQ. J lost 2 bases, V lost 7 bases, and 3 bases had no gene match. The CDR3 is 13 amino acids. The CDR3 reads CASRDRGAYEQYF. In nucleotides, the CDR3 is TGCGCCAGCCGGGACAGGGGCGCCTACGAGCAGTACTTC.